This T cell receptor beta chain was documented in a study of CD8+CD57+ T cells in acquired aplastic anemia. Study results and caveats: Between patients and controls, twenty-nine CD8+ CDR3 sequences were found in common.

Patients chosen for sequencing had shown CD8+CD57+ cell expansion by flow cytometry. Each patient carried a diagnosis of severe acquired aplastic anemia. Blood sampling was performed on the patients, and none of them had received therapy by then. In the case of this clonotype: No antigen is known for it.

The J segment lost 0 bases and the V segment lost 6 bases, leaving 8 bases of the junction unmatched. The CDR3 loop spans 17 amino acids. From germline, CDR1 is ENHRY and CDR2 SYGVKD. TCR beta VDJ and CDR3 were profiled, and genomic DNA was the template. MiXCR, applied by TCRdb to the reads, yields one record per CDR3 protein. The sample holds approximately 150,000 distinct CDR3 sequences, over 55% seen once. What was sequenced was sorted CD4+, CD8+, or CD8+CD57+ T cells (not recorded which) from PBMCs. This TCR was sampled from a human donor with aplastic anemia. V gene TRBV10-3 combines with J gene TRBJ1-6, with 7 bases lining up with TRBD1. The CDR3 protein is CAIRADRPSSYNSPLHF. CDR3 in DNA: TGTGCCATCAGGGCGGACAGGCCGAGCTCCTATAATTCACCCCTCCACTTT.